A selection of T cell receptor beta chains follows, all from one sample in a study of cytomegalovirus exposure and HLA in healthy donors. Here immunoSEQ multiplex PCR was the method, and the copy in TCRdb shows in-frame clones only, minus some. The table includes about 150,000 clones, 64% detected once. The material sequenced was PBMCs. The receptors were sampled from a woman aged 30 to 39 in good health and CMV-seropositive. The CDR3 runs from the conserved cysteine through the conserved F or W. A D gene is named only where the DNA matches it firmly. Some rows mark clone size as missing; the rest say once, few, many or name a class of expanded clone.

V	size	D	length	J	CDR3	DNA
TRBV27	-	TRBD1	13	TRBJ1-6	CASGTAGHSPLHF	TGTGCCAGTGGGACAGCTGGGCATTCACCCCTCCACTTT
TRBV28	-	TRBD1	14	TRBJ2-7	CASSPGQGWREQYF	TGTGCCAGCAGTCCGGGACAGGGGTGGCGCGAGCAGTACTTC
TRBV5-1	-	TRBD2	17	TRBJ2-2	CASSRETSGSNTGELFF	TGCGCCAGCAGCCGAGAGACTAGCGGGAGTAATACCGGGGAGCTGTTTTTT
TRBV5-1	-	TRBD2	15	TRBJ2-7	CASSLQAGGTYEQYF	TGCGCCAGCAGCTTGCAAGCGGGAGGCACCTACGAGCAGTACTTC
TRBV9	-	TRBD1	15	TRBJ2-1	CASSTGVSSYNEQFF	TGTGCCAGCAGTACAGGGGTTAGTTCCTACAATGAGCAGTTCTTC
TRBV19	few	TRBD1	14	TRBJ2-7	CASQDRGHSYEQYF	TGTGCCAGCCAGGACAGGGGCCACTCCTACGAGCAGTACTTC
TRBV9	-	-	16	TRBJ1-2	CASSSARGARNYGYTF	TGTGCCAGCAGCTCCGCCCGGGGGGCTCGTAACTATGGCTACACCTTC
TRBV11-2	few	-	14	TRBJ1-1	CASSNLGTNTEAFF	TGTGCCAGCAGCAACCTCGGGACAAACACTGAAGCTTTCTTT
TRBV6-6	-	TRBD1	15	TRBJ1-2	CASRMMSGTADGYTF	TGTGCCAGCAGAATGATGTCCGGGACAGCAGATGGCTACACCTTC
TRBV13	-	TRBD1	16	TRBJ2-2	CASREGQGTNTGELFF	TGTGCCAGCAGAGAGGGACAGGGGACGAACACCGGGGAGCTGTTTTTT
TRBV2	-	-	15	TRBJ1-2	CASPKRQEPNYGYTF	TGTGCCAGCCCGAAACGACAGGAACCTAACTATGGCTACACCTTC
TRBV5-1	-	TRBD2	17	TRBJ2-2	CASSSSTSGRFTGELFF	TGCGCCAGCAGCTCATCTACTAGCGGGAGGTTCACCGGGGAGCTGTTTTTT
TRBV27	-	-	14	TRBJ2-1	CASNEGAPYNEQFF	TGTGCCAGCAATGAGGGAGCCCCCTACAATGAGCAGTTCTTC
TRBV4-2	-	-	16	TRBJ2-1	CASSPWAGSSYNEQFF	TGTGCCAGCAGCCCTTGGGCGGGGTCCTCCTACAATGAGCAGTTCTTC
TRBV2	-	-	15	TRBJ1-5	CASSVSQAPSQPQHF	TGTGCCAGCAGTGTAAGCCAGGCACCAAGTCAGCCCCAGCATTTT
TRBV7-9	-	TRBD1	13	TRBJ1-2	CASSQDRALGYTF	TGTGCCAGCAGCCAGGACAGGGCACTTGGCTACACCTTC
TRBV28	-	TRBD1	17	TRBJ1-1	CASSTTGGITIRKVAFF	TGTGCCAGCAGTACTACAGGGGGCATCACAATTAGGAAGGTCGCTTTCTTT
TRBV2	few	TRBD1	14	TRBJ1-3	CASKTGISGNTIYF	TGTGCCAGCAAGACAGGGATCTCTGGAAACACCATATATTTT
TRBV5-4	few	TRBD2	16	TRBJ2-3	CASSLASGSWGDTQYF	TGTGCCAGCAGCTTGGCCAGCGGGAGTTGGGGAGATACGCAGTATTTT
TRBV5-1	few	-	14	TRBJ2-5	CASWHWGTRETQYF	TGCGCCAGCTGGCACTGGGGCACTCGGGAGACCCAGTACTTC
TRBV5-1	-	-	14	TRBJ1-3	CASSSQGYGNTIYF	TGCGCCAGCAGCTCTCAGGGTTACGGAAACACCATATATTTT
TRBV2	-	-	14	TRBJ2-5	CASSEPRIQETQYF	TGTGCCAGCAGTGAACCCAGGATCCAAGAGACCCAGTACTTC
TRBV7-9	-	-	13	TRBJ2-3	CASSPTGSDTQYF	TGTGCCAGCAGCCCCACCGGGTCAGATACGCAGTATTTT
TRBV27	-	TRBD2	15	TRBJ2-5	CASSPVWAGEGTQYF	TGTGCCAGCAGTCCTGTATGGGCGGGGGAGGGGACCCAGTACTTC